This T cell receptor beta chain was captured in a study of post-analysis software for immune sequencing data. As for this clonotype: The antigen is unknown.

Every TCR beta cDNA library bore unique molecular identifiers. TCRdb processed the PCR reads anew with MiXCR; each CDR3 protein has one entry. The profile shows hundreds of thousands of distinct CDR3 sequences, more than 50% of them singletons. Study-wide results and limits: The normalized Chao1 diversity of multiple sclerosis patients was significantly lower than that of controls. The five TRBV segments detected at higher frequency in patients than in controls included TRBV5-6, TRBV5-1 and TRBV20-1.

This CDR3 contains 13 residues. The V end lost 6 bases, the J end lost 7 bases, and 13 bases lay between the germline ends. Germline CDR1 reads SGHTA; CDR2 reads FQGNSA. This chain links TRBV7-2 with TRBJ2-1, with D uncertain. Specimen: blood. This clonotype was obtained from a girl aged 2 to 9 with multiple sclerosis. The CDR3: CASSHPAQNEQFF. In DNA, the CDR3 is TGTGCCAGCAGTCACCCGGCCCAGAATGAGCAGTTCTTC.